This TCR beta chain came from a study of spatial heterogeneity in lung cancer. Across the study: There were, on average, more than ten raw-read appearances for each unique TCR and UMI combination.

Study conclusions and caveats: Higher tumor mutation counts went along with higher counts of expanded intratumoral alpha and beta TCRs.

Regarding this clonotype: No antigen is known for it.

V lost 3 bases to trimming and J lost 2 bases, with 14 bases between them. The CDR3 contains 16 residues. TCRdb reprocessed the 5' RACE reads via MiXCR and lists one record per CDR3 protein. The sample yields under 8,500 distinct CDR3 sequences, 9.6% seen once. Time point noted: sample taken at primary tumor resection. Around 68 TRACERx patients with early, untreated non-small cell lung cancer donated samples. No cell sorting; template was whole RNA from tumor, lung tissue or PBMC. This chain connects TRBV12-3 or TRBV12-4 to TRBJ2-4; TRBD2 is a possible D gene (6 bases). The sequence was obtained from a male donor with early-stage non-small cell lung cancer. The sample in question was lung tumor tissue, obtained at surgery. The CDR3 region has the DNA TGTGCCAGCAGTTTCCTTTCGGGAGCGTCCAAAAACATTCAGTACTTC. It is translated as CASSFLSGASKNIQYF.